The 18 T cell receptor beta chains presented below share a single source sample, sequenced in a study of blood T cell repertoires in COVID-19. TCRdb's table, derived via immunoSEQ multiplex PCR, lists solely in-frame clones and lacks some. The table includes over 200,000 clones, roughly four fifths detected once. The sequenced material came from PBMCs or T cells enriched from blood (not recorded which). Source of these receptors: a man aged 35 to 55 who had recovered from COVID-19.

CDR3 protein: CASSLRSGTQYF. The CDR3 region has the DNA TGTGCCAGCAGTCTCCGCTCGGGGACCCAGTACTTC. The chain recombines TRBV28 with TRBJ2-5; the D is unclear. Per the germline V gene, CDR1 is MDHEN and CDR2 is SYDVKM. The CDR3 extends over 12 amino acids. The V gene lost 5 bases and the J gene lost 7 bases, with 11 bases spanning the gap. Using reference TRBV28 and TRBJ2-5 for the parts outside the CDR3, the full variable domain is DVKVTQSSRYLVKRTGEKVFLECVQDMDHENMFWYRQDPGLGLRLIYFSYDVKMKEKGDIPEGYSVSREKKERFSLILESASTNQTSMYLCASSLRSGTQYFGPGTRLLVL.

This clone was picked up one time. V is TRBV19 and J is TRBJ1-3, with TRBD1 matching 12 bases. The CDR3 contains 23 residues. The junction had 23 bases not matched to a gene; V was cut back by 5 bases and J by 0 bases. CDR1 is LNHDA, CDR2 SQIVND, per germline (reference sequence). The chain's CDR3 is CASSPLPRGTGGLIPFSGNTIYF. CDR3 nucleotides: TGTGCCAGTAGTCCACTTCCCCGCGGGACAGGGGGCCTTATTCCCTTCTCTGGAAACACCATATATTTT.

This clone has more than one count but fewer than ten. V and J are TRBV6-6 and TRBJ1-1; TRBD1 matches at 11 bases. After removal of 7 bases from V and 5 bases from J, the junction contained 6 bases not matched to a gene. The V gene's germline CDR1 is MNHNY and CDR2 SVGAGI (reference sequence). The length of the CDR3 is 14 residues. CDR3 DNA sequence: TGTGCCAGCACCAGAGGACAGGGGGCAACTGAAGCTTTCTTT. The encoded protein is CASTRGQGATEAFF.

The chain is built from TRBV14 and TRBJ2-2; a possible D gene is TRBD2 (6 bases). CDR3 size: 15 residues. Germline V gene data show CDR1 as SGHDN and CDR2 as FVKESK. Trimming left V 1 base short and J 5 bases short, with 11 bases between. As DNA, the CDR3 is TGTGCCAGCAGCCAAGCCCAGCGGGTGACCGGGGAGCTGTTTTTT. It yields the protein CASSQAQRVTGELFF.

J is TRBJ2-6 and V is TRBV5-1; D remains ambiguous. The germline V and J ends were trimmed by 0 bases and 7 bases, with 17 bases remaining between them. The CDR3 consists of 17 residues. Germline values: CDR1 SGHRS, CDR2 YFSETQ. The CDR3 reads CASSLGQVAAIANVLTF. DNA for the CDR3: TGCGCCAGCAGCTTGGGCCAAGTTGCTGCTATTGCCAACGTCCTGACTTTC.

CDR3 bases: TGCGCCAGCAGCACGGGACAGGCCTTACAAGAGACCCAGTACTTC. Amino acids: CASSTGQALQETQYF. The J gene is TRBJ2-5, the V gene TRBV5-1; 8 positions agree with TRBD1. The CDR3 contains 15 residues. CDR1 and CDR2 (germline): SGHRS, YFSETQ. Trimming removed 4 bases from V and 2 bases from J; junction bases left unmatched: 7.

This clone is a singleton in its sample. The chain couples TRBV7-6 to TRBJ2-2; 9 nucleotides agree with TRBD1. The CDR3 length is 17 residues. From germline, CDR1 is SGHVS and CDR2 FNYEAQ. The V and J ends lost 2 bases and 3 bases, in that order; junction bases with no gene match: 7. CDR3 protein: CASSLSTDRGYTGELFF. CDR3 nucleotides: TGTGCCAGCAGCTTATCTACGGACAGGGGTTACACCGGGGAGCTGTTTTTT. The whole variable domain, filled in from reference TRBV7-6 and TRBJ2-2, reads GAGVSQSPRYKVTKRGQDVALRCDPISGHVSLYWYRQALGQGPEFLTYFNYEAQQDKSGLPNDRFSAERPEGSISTLTIQRTEQRDSAMYRCASSLSTDRGYTGELFFGEGSRLTVL.

V usage is TRBV5-1 and J usage is TRBJ2-2, with unresolved D. V shed 4 bases and J shed 4 bases, with 8 bases lying between them. The CDR3 extends over 13 amino acids. Germline loops: CDR1 SGHRS, CDR2 YFSETQ. CDR3 in amino acids: CASSPGGTGELFF. CDR3 in DNA: TGCGCCAGCAGCCCCGGCGGCACCGGGGAGCTGTTTTTT.

The chain recombines TRBV30 with TRBJ2-1; D possibly corresponds to TRBD2 (6 bases). This CDR3 contains 14 residues. The germline V and J ends were trimmed by 0 bases and 7 bases, with 13 bases remaining between them. CDR1 and CDR2 from the germline V gene are GTSNPN and SVGIG (reference sequence). Here the CDR3 reads CAWSVLIAENEQFF. In DNA form, the CDR3 reads TGTGCCTGGAGTGTACTGATAGCGGAGAATGAGCAGTTCTTC.

The chain employs TRBV27 and TRBJ1-1; possible D gene TRBD1, 5 bases. Germline-derived CDR1 and CDR2 are MNHEY and SMNVEV (reference sequence). The V and J ends lost 3 bases and 1 base respectively, with 15 bases between them. The CDR3 contains 16 residues. The CDR3 nucleotides read TGTGCCAGCAGTTTGGGAGGGGCGGCCGGGAACACTGAAGCTTTCTTT. Residues: CASSLGGAAGNTEAFF.

The CDR3 here is CASSLDTNQPQHF. The CDR3 DNA reads as TGCGCCAGCAGCTTAGACACGAATCAGCCCCAGCATTTT. The chain joins TRBV5-1 to TRBJ1-5; D unresolved. This CDR3 is 13 amino acids long. The V gene lost 2 bases and the J gene lost 4 bases, with 7 bases spanning the gap. Germline CDR1 SGHRS, CDR2 YFSETQ.

V gene TRBV11-2 combines with J gene TRBJ1-1; D is uncertain. Trimming removed 0 bases from V and 2 bases from J, with 13 bases in between. Per germline, CDR1 SGHAT and CDR2 FQNNGV. The CDR3 runs 16 residues. The CDR3 here is CASSLDRWAGNTEAFF. The CDR3 nucleotides are TGTGCCAGCAGCTTAGATAGGTGGGCGGGAAACACTGAAGCTTTCTTT.

This clone was seen more than once but under ten times. The chain carries TRBV6-5 and TRBJ2-1; 12 bases fit TRBD1. The CDR3 is 15 residues long. Germline assignment: CDR1 MNHEY and CDR2 SVGAGI. Losses at the gene ends were 7 bases for V and 9 bases for J; bases not matched to a gene: 10. The DNA for the CDR3 is TGTGCCAGCACAGCGCCCGGGACAGGGGGCACTGAGCAGTTCTTC. Translation: CASTAPGTGGTEQFF.

The chain links TRBV7-3 to TRBJ2-3, with a weak D call TRBD2 (6 bases). Per the germline V gene, CDR1 is SGHTA and CDR2 is FQGTGA. Trimming shortened V by 5 bases and J by 0 bases, and 12 bases separated the two germline ends. The CDR3 runs to 15 residues. DNA for the CDR3: TGTGCCAGCAGCCGGGACTCAGCTAGCACAGATACGCAGTATTTT. Its translation: CASSRDSASTDTQYF.

This sequence joins TRBV2 and TRBJ1-2; D ambiguous. The germline gives CDR1 SNHLY, CDR2 FYNNEI. The ends were cut back, 3 bases at V and 4 bases at J, with 9 bases in the middle. The CDR3 covers 13 residues. CDR3 coding DNA: TGTGCCAGCAGTGAGCTACTTATCTATGGCTACACCTTC. It encodes CASSELLIYGYTF.

This clone has more than one count but fewer than ten. The chain has TRBV5-1 and TRBJ2-6; D not certain. CDR3 length: 15 residues. Germline V CDR1 and CDR2: SGHRS, YFSETQ. V was clipped by 4 bases and J by 3 bases, with 11 bases between them. CDR3 protein: CASSPEPSGANVLTF. The DNA of the CDR3 is TGCGCCAGCAGCCCGGAGCCCAGTGGGGCCAACGTCCTGACTTTC.

The chain uses TRBV20-1 and TRBJ1-1, with 7 bases lining up with TRBD1. Losses at the gene ends were 5 bases for V and 6 bases for J; bases not matched to a gene: 3. The CDR3 has 11 amino acids. From germline, CDR1 is DFQATT and CDR2 SNEGSKA (reference sequence). As DNA, the CDR3 is TGCAGTGCTCGAGGACAGGCTGAAGCTTTCTTT. Translated, it gives CSARGQAEAFF.

The chain joins TRBV5-4 to TRBJ1-2; 8 bases are shared with TRBD1. The CDR3 covers 16 residues. Per germline, CDR1 SGHNT and CDR2 YYREEE (reference sequence). Unmatched junction bases numbered 7, after V lost 0 bases and J lost 3 bases. The CDR3: CASSLEGGRGHYGYTF. DNA for the CDR3: TGTGCCAGCAGCTTGGAGGGAGGCAGGGGGCACTATGGCTACACCTTC.